This is a list of T cell receptor beta chains from one sample in a study of STAT5B mutations in CD4+ large granular lymphocyte leukemia. Profiling relied on immunoSEQ multiplex PCR, and the TCRdb table lists in-frame clones only, not all of them. The sample carries roughly 30,000 clones, roughly 80% recorded once. Sequencing was done on a sample of CD4+ T cells from blood buffy coats. The receptors derive from a human donor in good health. The CDR3 runs from the conserved cysteine through the conserved F or W. The D gene is left open where the match is weak. Where a row states a size, it is once, few, many or the class of an expanded clone; other rows omit it.

.	TRBJ2-4	.	TRBV27	CASSLYHRDDIQYF	TGTGCCAGCAGCCTATACCACAGGGATGACATTCAGTACTTC
.	TRBJ1-4	TRBD1	TRBV7-2	CASSLGTGGGEKLFF	TGTGCCAGCAGCTTAGGCACAGGGGGCGGTGAAAAACTGTTTTTT
.	TRBJ1-2	.	TRBV18	CASSPPTNYGYTF	TGTGCCAGCTCACCACCAACTAACTATGGCTACACCTTC
.	TRBJ2-5	TRBD1	TRBV30	CAWSRGLQETQYF	TGTGCCTGGAGCAGGGGGCTACAAGAGACCCAGTACTTC
.	TRBJ1-3	.	TRBV10-2	CASRELTEGRGNTIYF	TGCGCCAGCAGGGAACTGACAGAGGGTCGTGGAAACACCATATATTTT
.	TRBJ2-1	TRBD1	TRBV10-2	CASSDLGGTGGRVKNEQFF	TGCGCCAGCAGTGACCTAGGCGGGACAGGGGGCAGGGTCAAGAATGAGCAGTTCTTC
.	TRBJ1-5	.	TRBV30	CAWRPTGGRDQPQHF	TGTGCCTGGAGGCCGACAGGAGGAAGGGATCAGCCCCAGCATTTT
.	TRBJ1-1	.	TRBV29-1	CSVSASRVAEAFF	TGCAGCGTTTCAGCAAGCAGGGTTGCTGAAGCTTTCTTT
.	TRBJ1-5	.	TRBV30	CAWSVGQPQHF	TGTGCCTGGAGTGTAGGACAGCCCCAGCATTTT
.	TRBJ1-1	TRBD1	TRBV30	CAWKLEGTGGFLAFF	TGTGCCTGGAAATTGGAAGGGACAGGGGGATTTTTGGCTTTCTTT
.	TRBJ2-3	.	TRBV19	CASSTGTSTDTQYF	TGTGCCAGTAGTACCGGGACTAGCACAGATACGCAGTATTTT
once	TRBJ2-7	TRBD2	TRBV7-2	CASSPPGLAGGKSYEQYF	TGTGCCAGCAGCCCTCCGGGACTAGCGGGGGGAAAATCCTACGAGCAGTACTTC
once	TRBJ2-3	.	TRBV2	CASSPDTTSTDTQYF	TGTGCCAGCAGCCCCGACACCACTAGCACAGATACGCAGTATTTT
.	TRBJ1-3	TRBD1	TRBV5-1	CASSLSGTGGSGNTIYF	TGCGCCAGCAGCTTGTCGGGGACAGGAGGCTCTGGAAACACCATATATTTT
.	TRBJ2-7	TRBD2	TRBV7-2	CASSLLADAAYEQYF	TGTGCCAGCAGCTTACTAGCGGATGCAGCCTACGAGCAGTACTTC
.	TRBJ1-2	.	TRBV5-4	CASSLVLGEGYGYTF	TGTGCCAGCAGCTTGGTCCTGGGGGAGGGCTATGGCTACACCTTC
.	TRBJ2-3	.	TRBV5-1	CASTPGGTDTQYF	TGCGCCAGCACCCCTGGAGGCACAGATACGCAGTATTTT
few	TRBJ1-2	.	TRBV28	CASSEIRTDYYGYTF	TGTGCCAGCAGTGAAATCCGGACAGACTACTATGGCTACACCTTC
.	TRBJ2-5	.	TRBV6-1	CASRVGQETQYF	TGTGCCAGCCGGGTGGGCCAAGAGACCCAGTACTTC
.	TRBJ2-2	TRBD2	TRBV5-1	CASRWTSAGELFF	TGCGCCAGCAGGTGGACTAGCGCCGGGGAGCTGTTTTTT